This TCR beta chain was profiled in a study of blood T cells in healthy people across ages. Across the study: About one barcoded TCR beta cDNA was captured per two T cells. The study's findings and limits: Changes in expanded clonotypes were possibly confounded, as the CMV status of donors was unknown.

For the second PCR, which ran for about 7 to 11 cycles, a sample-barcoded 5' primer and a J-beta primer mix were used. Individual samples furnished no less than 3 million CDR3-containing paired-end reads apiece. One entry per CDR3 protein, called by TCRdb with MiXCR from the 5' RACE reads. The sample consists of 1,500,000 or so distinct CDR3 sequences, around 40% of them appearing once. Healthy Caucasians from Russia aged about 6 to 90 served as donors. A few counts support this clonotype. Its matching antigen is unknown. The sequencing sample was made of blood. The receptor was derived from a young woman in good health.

In nucleotides, the CDR3 is TGTGCCAGCAGTTCCCGGGGGGCAAGCACAGATACGCAGTATTTT. Protein sequence: CASSSRGASTDTQYF. This rearrangement joins TRBV6-5 to TRBJ2-3, with a tentative D call TRBD2 (7 bases). Per germline, CDR1 MNHEY and CDR2 SVGAGI. This CDR3 contains 15 residues. The V end lost 4 bases, the J end lost 0 bases, and 11 bases lay between the germline ends.